A selection of T cell receptor beta chains follows, all from one sample in a study of spatial heterogeneity in lung cancer. TCRdb called the 5' RACE reads again in MiXCR, with one record for every CDR3 protein. This repertoire shows tens of thousands of distinct CDR3 sequences, roughly 5.4% found once; its top ten account for about a quarter. Sequenced here: PBMCs, sampled at surgery. These receptors were obtained from a female donor with early-stage non-small cell lung cancer. CDR3s include the opening cysteine and the closing phenylalanine or tryptophan. Fields, in order: V gene, J gene, CDR3 length, D gene, clone size, CDR3 DNA, CDR3 protein. A D gene is named only where the DNA matches it firmly. Clone sizes are given selectively: once, few, many, or a class where the clone is expanded.

v_call: TRBV6-1; j_call: TRBJ2-5; cdr3_length: 15; d_call: -; clone_size: many; cdr3_nt: TGTGCCAGCAGTGAAGCGAAGGGAAAGAGTGAGACCCAGTACTTC; cdr3_aa: CASSEAKGKSETQYF
v_call: TRBV4-3; j_call: TRBJ2-7; cdr3_length: 14; d_call: TRBD1; clone_size: many; cdr3_nt: TGCGCCAGCAGCACCCGGACAGGGGCCTACGAGCAGTACTTC; cdr3_aa: CASSTRTGAYEQYF
v_call: TRBV6-2/TRBV6-3; j_call: TRBJ2-1; cdr3_length: 17; d_call: TRBD2; clone_size: many; cdr3_nt: TGTGCCAGCAGTTACGAAATCGGGGGGGCCAGGAGTGATGAGCAGTTCTTC; cdr3_aa: CASSYEIGGARSDEQFF
v_call: TRBV12-5; j_call: TRBJ1-1; cdr3_length: 17; d_call: -; clone_size: many; cdr3_nt: TGTGCTAGTGGTTTGGTCATAGGGGGGATGGGGAACACTGAAGCTTTCTTT; cdr3_aa: CASGLVIGGMGNTEAFF
v_call: TRBV27; j_call: TRBJ1-5; cdr3_length: 14; d_call: TRBD1; clone_size: -; cdr3_nt: TGTGCCAGCAGCGTCAGGGGGGCGAATCAGCCCCAGCATTTT; cdr3_aa: CASSVRGANQPQHF
v_call: TRBV5-1; j_call: TRBJ2-7; cdr3_length: 15; d_call: -; clone_size: -; cdr3_nt: TGCGCCAGCAAATTGCTGGGGGCTGGTTTGGACGAGCAGTACTTC; cdr3_aa: CASKLLGAGLDEQYF
v_call: TRBV5-1; j_call: TRBJ1-5; cdr3_length: 13; d_call: -; clone_size: many; cdr3_nt: TGCGCCAGCAGCTCGGAAAGGGGGCAGCCCCAGCATTTT; cdr3_aa: CASSSERGQPQHF
v_call: TRBV18; j_call: TRBJ2-7; cdr3_length: 15; d_call: TRBD1; clone_size: few; cdr3_nt: TGTGCCAGCTCACCTGGGACAGGGAGTTCCTACGAGCAGTACTTC; cdr3_aa: CASSPGTGSSYEQYF
v_call: TRBV29-1; j_call: TRBJ1-1; cdr3_length: 14; d_call: -; clone_size: many; cdr3_nt: TGCAGCGTTCTGCGGGGGGGGGTGAACACTGAAGCTTTCTTT; cdr3_aa: CSVLRGGVNTEAFF
v_call: TRBV7-2; j_call: TRBJ2-1; cdr3_length: 14; d_call: -; clone_size: many; cdr3_nt: TGTGCCAGCAGCCCAGAGACCCTTTACAATGAGCAGTTCTTC; cdr3_aa: CASSPETLYNEQFF
v_call: TRBV29-1; j_call: TRBJ1-5; cdr3_length: 13; d_call: -; clone_size: many; cdr3_nt: TGCAGCGTTGTAGTCGGGCTTGGGCAGCCCCAGCATTTT; cdr3_aa: CSVVVGLGQPQHF
v_call: TRBV12-5; j_call: TRBJ2-3; cdr3_length: 12; d_call: -; clone_size: many; cdr3_nt: TGTGCCAGCGCCAGAGGGACAGATACGCAGTATTTT; cdr3_aa: CASARGTDTQYF
v_call: TRBV12-3/TRBV12-4; j_call: TRBJ1-5; cdr3_length: 14; d_call: TRBD1; clone_size: many; cdr3_nt: TGTGCCAGCAGTTCAGGGGGAGGCAATCAGCCCCAGCATTTT; cdr3_aa: CASSSGGGNQPQHF
v_call: TRBV29-1; j_call: TRBJ1-1; cdr3_length: 15; d_call: -; clone_size: medium-sized; cdr3_nt: TGCAGCGCCCGCGGAGGGCAGGGAGGAGGGACTGAAGCTTTCTTT; cdr3_aa: CSARGGQGGGTEAFF
v_call: TRBV9; j_call: TRBJ1-1; cdr3_length: 15; d_call: -; clone_size: many; cdr3_nt: TGTGCCAGCAGCATAGATGGGGGCGACTACACTGAAGCTTTCTTT; cdr3_aa: CASSIDGGDYTEAFF
v_call: TRBV4-3; j_call: TRBJ1-2; cdr3_length: 14; d_call: -; clone_size: many; cdr3_nt: TGCGCCAGCAGCCAAGATCAGGGACTCCCCGGCTACACCTTC; cdr3_aa: CASSQDQGLPGYTF
v_call: TRBV12-3/TRBV12-4; j_call: TRBJ1-5; cdr3_length: 20; d_call: -; clone_size: -; cdr3_nt: TGTGCCAGCAGTTTAAGGCCGGGCCCCCAGGGTGGTATCGGCAATCAGCCCCAGCATTTT; cdr3_aa: CASSLRPGPQGGIGNQPQHF
v_call: TRBV7-2; j_call: TRBJ2-5; cdr3_length: 14; d_call: -; clone_size: many; cdr3_nt: TGTGCCAGCAGCTCAGGACAGAGTCAAGAGACCCAGTACTTC; cdr3_aa: CASSSGQSQETQYF
v_call: TRBV7-2; j_call: TRBJ2-7; cdr3_length: 15; d_call: TRBD1; clone_size: many; cdr3_nt: TGTGCCAGCAGCTGGACAGGGCGTGCAGGGTACGAGCAGTACTTC; cdr3_aa: CASSWTGRAGYEQYF
v_call: TRBV5-1; j_call: TRBJ2-5; cdr3_length: 13; d_call: -; clone_size: many; cdr3_nt: TGCGCCAGCAGCTTCAATACTCAAGAGACCCAGTACTTC; cdr3_aa: CASSFNTQETQYF
v_call: TRBV11-2; j_call: TRBJ2-6; cdr3_length: 13; d_call: -; clone_size: many; cdr3_nt: TGTGCCAGCAGTAAAGGACAGGCCAACGTCCTGACTTTC; cdr3_aa: CASSKGQANVLTF
v_call: TRBV7-2; j_call: TRBJ2-7; cdr3_length: 14; d_call: TRBD1; clone_size: many; cdr3_nt: TGTGCCAGCACCCCAGGGGGTGGCGCCTACGAGCAGTACTTC; cdr3_aa: CASTPGGGAYEQYF